Listed below are T cell receptor beta chains from one sample, sequenced in a study of shared T cell receptors in the human thymus. Sequenced by immunoSEQ multiplex PCR; TCRdb stores in-frame clones only, minus some. The data show 640,000 or so clones, approximately 87% seen once. A further study also used this sample, focusing on human thymus T cells.

Input material: thymocytes. Receptor source: a boy under two years old with a congenital heart defect. CDR3s leave out the opening cysteine and the closing phenylalanine or tryptophan.

v_call: TRBV5-6; j_call: TRBJ2-3; cdr3_aa: ASSLARQGAADTQY
v_call: TRBV25-1; j_call: TRBJ2-7; cdr3_aa: ASKQGSTYEQY
v_call: TRBV29-1; j_call: TRBJ2-1; cdr3_aa: SLRLAGDNEQF
v_call: TRBV4-1; j_call: NA; cdr3_aa: ASSLGLAGVNEQY
v_call: TRBV10-3; j_call: TRBJ2-1; cdr3_aa: AISGGVEYNEQF
v_call: TRBV15; j_call: TRBJ2-2; cdr3_aa: ATSNPKGAGELF
v_call: TRBV28; j_call: TRBJ2-7; cdr3_aa: ASSPRLAGFSSYEQY
v_call: TRBV27; j_call: TRBJ2-3; cdr3_aa: ASSLSRAASTDTQY
v_call: TRBV27; j_call: TRBJ2-1; cdr3_aa: ASSLNELAEQF
v_call: TRBV7-2; j_call: TRBJ2-5; cdr3_aa: ASSGTRGRRVETQY
v_call: TRBV4-3; j_call: TRBJ1-4; cdr3_aa: ASSRSDRPKEKLF
v_call: TRBV11-2; j_call: TRBJ2-1; cdr3_aa: ASSSSRGTSGNDQF
v_call: TRBV11-1; j_call: TRBJ2-7; cdr3_aa: ASSSHPGQGKHEQY
v_call: TRBV7-9; j_call: TRBJ1-2; cdr3_aa: ASSFLLEDYGYT
v_call: TRBV4-2; j_call: TRBJ1-2; cdr3_aa: ASSQRSSGPLGNYGYT
v_call: TRBV28; j_call: TRBJ1-1; cdr3_aa: ATRHAQENTEAF
v_call: TRBV30; j_call: TRBJ2-1; cdr3_aa: AWMDGTANSKPDNEQF
v_call: TRBV7-3; j_call: TRBJ1-6; cdr3_aa: ASSDRGSNSPLH
v_call: TRBV4-3; j_call: TRBJ2-7; cdr3_aa: ASSQGTGNEQY
v_call: TRBV9; j_call: TRBJ2-5; cdr3_aa: ASSVDSEAKTQY
v_call: TRBV6-5; j_call: TRBJ2-7; cdr3_aa: ASSYSSGSSGYEQY
v_call: TRBV30; j_call: TRBJ1-1; cdr3_aa: AWSRGIHTEAF
v_call: TRBV10-3; j_call: TRBJ2-7; cdr3_aa: AIREREASYEQY
v_call: TRBV15; j_call: TRBJ2-5; cdr3_aa: ATSRDLGRVREETQY
v_call: TRBV29-1; j_call: TRBJ2-7; cdr3_aa: SVGGTGETYEQY
v_call: TRBV15; j_call: TRBJ1-1; cdr3_aa: ATSRDTGLSVSTEAF
v_call: TRBV18; j_call: TRBJ2-5; cdr3_aa: ASSPSGVRVGETQY
v_call: TRBV2; j_call: TRBJ2-7; cdr3_aa: ASRTGSTYEQY
v_call: TRBV5-6; j_call: TRBJ2-3; cdr3_aa: ASSLDGGFPDTQY
v_call: TRBV7-9; j_call: TRBJ1-5; cdr3_aa: ASSPRGDSNQPQH
v_call: TRBV25-1; j_call: TRBJ2-7; cdr3_aa: ASSERYRDSYEQY
v_call: TRBV2; j_call: TRBJ2-7; cdr3_aa: ASSDHAGTYEQY
v_call: TRBV6-1; j_call: TRBJ1-5; cdr3_aa: ASNTGEISNQPQH